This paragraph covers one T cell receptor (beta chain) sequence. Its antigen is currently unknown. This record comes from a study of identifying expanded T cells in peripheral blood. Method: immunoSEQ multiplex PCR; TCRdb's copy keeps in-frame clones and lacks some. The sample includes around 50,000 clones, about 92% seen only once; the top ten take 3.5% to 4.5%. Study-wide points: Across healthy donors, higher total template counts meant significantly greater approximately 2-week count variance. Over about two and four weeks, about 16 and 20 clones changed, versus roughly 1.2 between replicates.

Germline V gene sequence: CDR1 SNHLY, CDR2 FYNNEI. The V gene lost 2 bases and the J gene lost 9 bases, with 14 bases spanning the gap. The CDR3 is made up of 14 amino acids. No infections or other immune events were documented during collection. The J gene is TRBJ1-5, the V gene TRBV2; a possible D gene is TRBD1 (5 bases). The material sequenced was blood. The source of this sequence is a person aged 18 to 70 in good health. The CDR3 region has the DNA TGTGCCAGCAGTGAAAGCGGGGGTTTTTTGCCCCAGCATTTT. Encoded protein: CASSESGGFLPQHF.